Sequencing of this TCR beta chain was carried out in a study of T cell changes during pregnancy in multiple sclerosis. Clones were read by immunoSEQ multiplex PCR, and TCRdb kept only the in-frame ones, dropping some. The sample includes approximately 88,000 clones, 85% to 95% of them seen just once. This TCR came from a female donor with multiple sclerosis, enrolled in a pregnancy study. The starting material was peripheral blood, obtained in the first trimester of pregnancy.

CDR3 amino acids: CASSIPGQGYGYTF. The CDR3 DNA is TGTGCCAGTAGTATCCCGGGACAGGGGTATGGCTACACCTTC. The rearrangement uses TRBV19 and TRBJ1-2; TRBD1 agrees at 10 bases. The germline CDR1 and CDR2 sequences are LNHDA and SQIVND (reference sequence). This CDR3 is 14 amino acids long. The ends lost 3 bases at V and 5 bases at J; junction bases unmatched: 3.